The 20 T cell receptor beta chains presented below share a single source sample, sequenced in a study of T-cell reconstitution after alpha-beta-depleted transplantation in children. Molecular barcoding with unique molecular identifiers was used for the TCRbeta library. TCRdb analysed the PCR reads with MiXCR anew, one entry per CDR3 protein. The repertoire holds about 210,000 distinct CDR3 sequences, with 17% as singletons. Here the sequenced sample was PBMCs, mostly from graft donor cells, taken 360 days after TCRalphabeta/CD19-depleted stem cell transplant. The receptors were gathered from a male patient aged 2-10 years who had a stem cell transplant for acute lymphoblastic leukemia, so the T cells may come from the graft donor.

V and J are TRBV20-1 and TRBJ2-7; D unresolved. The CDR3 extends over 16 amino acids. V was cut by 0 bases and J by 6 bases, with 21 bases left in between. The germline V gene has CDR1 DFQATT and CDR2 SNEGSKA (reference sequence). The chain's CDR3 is CSARDPRLGLVGEQYF. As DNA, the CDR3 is TGCAGTGCTAGAGATCCAAGATTGGGGTTGGTTGGCGAGCAGTACTTC.

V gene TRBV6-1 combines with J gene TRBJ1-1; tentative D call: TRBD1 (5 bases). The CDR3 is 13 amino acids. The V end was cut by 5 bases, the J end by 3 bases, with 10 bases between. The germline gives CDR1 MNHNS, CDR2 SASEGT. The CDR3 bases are TGTGCCAGCAGTCCGGCAGGGTACACTGAAGCTTTCTTT. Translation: CASSPAGYTEAFF.

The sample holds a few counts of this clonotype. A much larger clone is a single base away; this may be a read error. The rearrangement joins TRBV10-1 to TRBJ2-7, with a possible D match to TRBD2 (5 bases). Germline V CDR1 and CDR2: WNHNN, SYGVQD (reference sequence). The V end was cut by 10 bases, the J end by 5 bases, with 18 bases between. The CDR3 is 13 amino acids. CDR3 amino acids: CATDGISFNEQYF. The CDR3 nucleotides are TGCGCCACCGACGGGATTAGCTTTAACGAGCAGTACTTC.

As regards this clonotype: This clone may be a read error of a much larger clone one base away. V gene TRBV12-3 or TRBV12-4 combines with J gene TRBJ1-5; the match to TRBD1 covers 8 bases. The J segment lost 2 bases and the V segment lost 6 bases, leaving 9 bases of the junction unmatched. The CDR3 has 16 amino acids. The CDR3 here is CASSGVQGVGNQPQHF. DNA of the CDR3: TGTGCCAGCAGCGGAGTACAGGGGGTGGGCAATCAGCCCCAGCATTTT.

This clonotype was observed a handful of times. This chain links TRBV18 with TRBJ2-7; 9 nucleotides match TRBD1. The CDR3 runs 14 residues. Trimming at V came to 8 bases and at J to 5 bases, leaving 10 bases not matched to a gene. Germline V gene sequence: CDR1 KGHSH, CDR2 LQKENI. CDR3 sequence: CASARNRDRDEQYF. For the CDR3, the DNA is TGTGCCAGCGCCAGAAACCGGGACAGGGACGAGCAGTACTTC.

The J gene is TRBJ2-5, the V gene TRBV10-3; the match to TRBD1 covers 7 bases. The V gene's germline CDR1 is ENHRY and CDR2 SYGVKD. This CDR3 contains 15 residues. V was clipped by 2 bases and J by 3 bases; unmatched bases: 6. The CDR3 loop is CAISEPGQSEETQYF. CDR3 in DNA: TGTGCCATCAGTGAGCCGGGACAGTCGGAAGAGACCCAGTACTTC.

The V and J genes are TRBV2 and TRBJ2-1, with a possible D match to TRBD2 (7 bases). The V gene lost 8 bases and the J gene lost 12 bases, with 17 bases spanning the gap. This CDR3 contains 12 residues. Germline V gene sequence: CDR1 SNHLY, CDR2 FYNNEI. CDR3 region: CASHMGGRVQFF. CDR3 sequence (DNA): TGTGCCAGCCACATGGGGGGGCGGGTGCAGTTCTTC.

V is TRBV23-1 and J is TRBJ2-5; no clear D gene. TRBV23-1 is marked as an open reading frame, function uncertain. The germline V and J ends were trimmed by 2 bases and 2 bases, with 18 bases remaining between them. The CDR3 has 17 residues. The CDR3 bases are TGCGCCAGCAGTCAAGTGGGCACACGCGGCGGACAAGAGACCCAGTACTTC. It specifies CASSQVGTRGGQETQYF.

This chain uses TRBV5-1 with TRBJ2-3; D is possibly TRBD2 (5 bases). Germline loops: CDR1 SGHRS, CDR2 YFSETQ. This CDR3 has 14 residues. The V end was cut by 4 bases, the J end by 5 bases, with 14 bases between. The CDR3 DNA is TGCGCCAGCAGCGATGCTAGCCCGGTAGATACGCAGTATTTT. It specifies CASSDASPVDTQYF.

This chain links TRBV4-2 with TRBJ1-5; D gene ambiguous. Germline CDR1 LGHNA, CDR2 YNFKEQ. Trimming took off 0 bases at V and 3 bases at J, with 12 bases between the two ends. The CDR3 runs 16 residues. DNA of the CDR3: TGTGCCAGCAGCCAAGAACCATCAGGCTTCAATCAGCCCCAGCATTTT. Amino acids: CASSQEPSGFNQPQHF.

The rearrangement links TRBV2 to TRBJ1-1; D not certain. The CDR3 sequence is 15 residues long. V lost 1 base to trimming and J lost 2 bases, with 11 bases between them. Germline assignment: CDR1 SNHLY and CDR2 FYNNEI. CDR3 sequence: CASSEDSGFNTEAFF. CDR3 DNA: TGTGCCAGCAGTGAAGATTCGGGTTTCAACACTGAAGCTTTCTTT.

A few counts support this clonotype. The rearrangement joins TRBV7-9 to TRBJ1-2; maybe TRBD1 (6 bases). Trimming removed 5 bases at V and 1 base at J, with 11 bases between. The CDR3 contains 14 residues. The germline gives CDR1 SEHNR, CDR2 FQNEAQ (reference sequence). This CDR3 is CASSPRTDNYGYTF. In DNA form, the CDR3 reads TGTGCCAGCAGCCCGCGGACAGATAACTATGGCTACACCTTC. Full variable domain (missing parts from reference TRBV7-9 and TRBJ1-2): DTGVSQNPRHKITKRGQNVTFRCDPISEHNRLYWYRQTLGQGPEFLTYFQNEAQLEKSRLLSDRFSAERPKGSFSTLEIQRTEQGDSAMYLCASSPRTDNYGYTFGSGTRLTVV.

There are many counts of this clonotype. Here the CDR3 DNA reads TGTGCCAGCAGCGTAGACCAAGGGAACGGGGGCCACAATGAGCAGTTCTTC. Protein sequence: CASSVDQGNGGHNEQFF. V usage is TRBV9 and J usage is TRBJ2-1; TRBD1 or TRBD2 may be the D gene (6 bases each). The CDR3 spans 17 residues. Germline V gene lookup returns CDR1 SGDLS and CDR2 YYNGEE. V lost 0 bases, J lost 5 bases, and 18 bases lay in between.

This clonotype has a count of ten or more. The CDR3 region has the DNA TGTGCCAGCAGCTTATCGCCGGGACAGCGGAACACTGAAGCTTTCTTT. Protein: CASSLSPGQRNTEAFF. The J gene is TRBJ1-1, the V gene TRBV7-9, with 7 bases aligning to TRBD1. This CDR3 spans 16 amino acids. J lost 1 base, V lost 2 bases, and 7 bases had no gene match. The germline CDR1 and CDR2 sequences are SEHNR and FQNEAQ (reference sequence).

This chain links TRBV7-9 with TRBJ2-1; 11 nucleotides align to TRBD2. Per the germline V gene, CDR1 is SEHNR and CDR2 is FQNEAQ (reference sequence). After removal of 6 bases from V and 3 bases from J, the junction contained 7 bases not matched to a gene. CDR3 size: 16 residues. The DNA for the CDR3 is TGTGCCAGCAGTCCTCCCGGGACTAGCGGCTACAATGAGCAGTTCTTC. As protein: CASSPPGTSGYNEQFF. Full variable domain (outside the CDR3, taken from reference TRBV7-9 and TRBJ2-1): DTGVSQNPRHKITKRGQNVTFRCDPISEHNRLYWYRQTLGQGPEFLTYFQNEAQLEKSRLLSDRFSAERPKGSFSTLEIQRTEQGDSAMYLCASSPPGTSGYNEQFFGPGTRLTVL.

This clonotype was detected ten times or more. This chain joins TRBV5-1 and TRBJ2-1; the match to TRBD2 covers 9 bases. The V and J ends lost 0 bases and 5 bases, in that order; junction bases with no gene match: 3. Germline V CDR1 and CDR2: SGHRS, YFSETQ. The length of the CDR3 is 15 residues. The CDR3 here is CASSLVLAGNNEQFF. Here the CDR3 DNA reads TGCGCCAGCAGCTTGGTACTAGCGGGCAACAATGAGCAGTTCTTC. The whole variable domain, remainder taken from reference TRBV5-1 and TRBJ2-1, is KAGVTQTPRYLIKTRGQQVTLSCSPISGHRSVSWYQQTPGQGLQFLFEYFSETQRNKGNFPGRFSGRQFSNSRSEMNVSTLELGDSALYLCASSLVLAGNNEQFFGPGTRLTVL.

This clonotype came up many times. The CDR3 reads CATSAGEVYSNQPQHF. The DNA of the CDR3 is TGTGCCACCAGTGCCGGAGAGGTTTATAGCAATCAGCCCCAGCATTTT. The chain recombines TRBV24-1 with TRBJ1-5; no reliable D call. Germline CDR1 and CDR2: KGHDR and SFDVKD. V gave up 5 bases and J gave up 0 bases, with 13 bases separating them. The CDR3 runs 16 residues.

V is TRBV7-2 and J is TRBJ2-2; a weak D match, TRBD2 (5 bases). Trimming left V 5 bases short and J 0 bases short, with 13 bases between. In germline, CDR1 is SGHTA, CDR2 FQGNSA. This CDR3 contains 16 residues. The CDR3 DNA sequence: TGTGCCAGCAGCCCCCCCAAAGCGGCGAACACCGGGGAGCTGTTTTTT. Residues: CASSPPKAANTGELFF.

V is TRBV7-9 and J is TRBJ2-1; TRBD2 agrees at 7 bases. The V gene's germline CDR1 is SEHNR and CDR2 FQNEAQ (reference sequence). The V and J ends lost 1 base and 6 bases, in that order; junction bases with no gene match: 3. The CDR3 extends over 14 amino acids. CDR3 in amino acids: CASSLGGTTNEQFF. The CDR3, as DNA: TGTGCCAGCAGCTTAGGAGGGACTACCAATGAGCAGTTCTTC.

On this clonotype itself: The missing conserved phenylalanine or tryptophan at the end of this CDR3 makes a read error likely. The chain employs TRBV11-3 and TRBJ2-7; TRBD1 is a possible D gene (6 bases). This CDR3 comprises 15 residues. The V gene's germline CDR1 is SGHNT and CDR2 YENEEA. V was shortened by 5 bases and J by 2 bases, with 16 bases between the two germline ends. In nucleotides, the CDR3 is TGTGCCAGCAGCGCCCTACCGGGACAACCCTACGAGCAGTACTCC. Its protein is CASSALPGQPYEQYS.